This TCR beta chain was retrieved from a study of control samples from healthy donors and cancer patients. Method: immunoSEQ multiplex PCR; TCRdb's copy keeps in-frame clones and lacks some. This table holds around 94,000 clones, around 86% found once. The V gene lost 6 bases and the J gene lost 7 bases, with 7 bases spanning the gap. This CDR3 contains 11 residues. The clonotype was recovered from a woman in her forties or fifties in good health. Material for sequencing was blood. The chain carries TRBV12-3 or TRBV12-4 and TRBJ2-1, with D hard to call. The CDR3 protein is CASRVRNEQFF. The CDR3 coding sequence is TGTGCCAGCAGGGTTAGGAATGAGCAGTTCTTC.